The clone carrying this T cell receptor (beta chain) was detected many times. Its target is not known. It was considered stable Graves' hyperthyroidism when ophthalmopathy did not progress within 18 months. The CDR3 covers 16 residues. Trimming removed 1 base from V and 10 bases from J; junction bases left unmatched: 10. The germline gives CDR1 SGHVS, CDR2 FQNEAQ. What was amplified from RNA transcripts were TCR beta CDR3 regions. A first-round RT-PCR of the TCR CDR3 used the HTBI primer set. MiXCR, applied by TCRdb to the multiplex PCR reads, yields one record per CDR3 protein. The table shows over 300,000 distinct CDR3 sequences, with about 15% occurring only once. The data belong to a study of T cells in Graves' hyperthyroidism and ophthalmopathy. Study-wide background: Initial diagnosis, before any treatment, was when peripheral blood was collected. The study's findings and limits: Expanded thyroid clonotypes (above 0.001) were mostly also found in blood.

Sequenced: blood. The gene calls are TRBV7-8 and TRBJ2-1, with 10 bases that match TRBD2. This sequence originates from an older woman with Graves' hyperthyroidism. CDR3 protein: CASSLGSASGSWEQFF. The CDR3, as DNA: TGTGCCAGCAGCTTAGGTTCCGCTAGCGGGAGCTGGGAGCAGTTCTTC.